Listed below are T cell receptor beta chains from one sample, sequenced in a study of PD-L1 blockade in urothelial cancer. Sequencing was performed with immunoSEQ multiplex PCR; in TCRdb, only in-frame clones are kept and a portion is missing. The sample gives around 100,000 clones, almost 90% of which show up once; under 2% is in the top ten. This specimen was PBMCs, taken around atezolizumab (anti-PD-L1) treatment. These receptors came from a man between 60 and 75 years old with urothelial cancer. Each CDR3 is given with its conserved first and last residue. The D gene is left open where the match is weak. Clone size is not always given. Where it is, it says once, few, many or a class for expanded clones.

clone_size	d_call	j_call	v_call	cdr3_aa	cdr3_nt
.	TRBD1	TRBJ1-1	TRBV30	CAWDRQGGTEAFF	TGTGCCTGGGACCGACAGGGCGGGACTGAAGCTTTCTTT
once	TRBD2	TRBJ2-2	TRBV11-2	CASSRASGGARTGELFF	TGTGCCAGCAGCCGGGCGAGCGGGGGGGCCCGGACCGGGGAGCTGTTTTTT
.	TRBD1	TRBJ2-7	TRBV5-1	CASSLDTGGLYEQYF	TGCGCCAGCAGCTTGGATACAGGGGGCCTCTACGAGCAGTACTTC
.	.	TRBJ1-1	TRBV18	CASSPASLNTEAFF	TGTGCCAGCTCACCGGCTTCACTGAACACTGAAGCTTTCTTT
few	.	TRBJ2-3	TRBV5-1	CASSGGTGLTDTQYF	TGCGCCAGCAGCGGGGGGACGGGGCTTACGGATACGCAGTATTTT
.	.	TRBJ2-7	TRBV18	CASSPPSSYEQYF	TGTGCCAGCTCACCACCCAGCTCCTACGAGCAGTACTTC
medium-sized	.	TRBJ1-1	TRBV5-8	CASSWGGARQLNTEAFF	TGTGCCAGCAGCTGGGGGGGGGCTAGACAACTAAACACTGAAGCTTTCTTT
.	.	TRBJ2-2	TRBV25-1	CASRGGASGSTGELFF	TGTGCCAGCAGGGGTGGGGCCTCAGGGTCCACCGGGGAGCTGTTTTTT
.	TRBD2	TRBJ2-5	TRBV15	CATSRDQVGLAAQETQYF	TGTGCCACCAGCAGAGATCAAGTAGGGCTAGCGGCTCAAGAGACCCAGTACTTC
.	TRBD2	TRBJ2-5	TRBV4-3	CASSQDSGGRQTQYF	TGCGCCAGCAGCCAAGATTCCGGGGGGAGGCAGACCCAGTACTTC
.	.	TRBJ1-2	TRBV4-1	CASSQDSGGGYTF	TGCGCCAGCAGCCAAGATAGTGGCGGAGGCTACACCTTC
.	TRBD1	TRBJ2-3	TRBV30	CAWGGTGGFGDTQYF	TGTGCCTGGGGGGGGACAGGGGGCTTTGGAGATACGCAGTATTTT
.	.	TRBJ2-5	TRBV4-3	CASSQYAERQETQYF	TGCGCCAGCAGCCAATATGCAGAGCGACAAGAGACCCAGTACTTC
.	TRBD2	TRBJ2-3	TRBV6-5	CASRPNSGSPYTQYF	TGTGCCAGCAGGCCCAATAGCGGGAGCCCCTATACGCAGTATTTT
.	.	TRBJ2-7	TRBV19	CASSTWSSYEQYF	TGTGCCAGTAGTACCTGGAGCTCCTACGAGCAGTACTTC
.	.	TRBJ2-5	TRBV19	CASSWTAAETQYF	TGTGCCAGTAGCTGGACAGCGGCGGAGACCCAGTACTTC
.	.	TRBJ2-7	TRBV21-1	CASSKGRGGLYEQYF	TGTGCCAGCAGCAAGGGGCGGGGGGGTCTCTACGAGCAGTACTTC
.	.	TRBJ1-2	TRBV4-1	CASSQPIPRGREFWRGYTF	TGCGCCAGCAGCCAACCAATCCCTAGAGGGAGGGAATTTTGGCGGGGCTACACCTTC
.	TRBD1	TRBJ2-2	TRBV5-4	CASSSTGTGHTGELFF	TGTGCCAGCAGCTCTACCGGGACAGGGCACACCGGGGAGCTGTTTTTT
.	TRBD1	TRBJ2-3	TRBV27	CASRGQVTDTQYF	TGTGCCAGCAGGGGACAGGTGACAGATACGCAGTATTTT
.	.	TRBJ2-7	TRBV5-1	CASSSTPSSYEQYF	TGCGCCAGCAGCTCAACTCCTAGCTCCTACGAGCAGTACTTC
once	.	TRBJ1-5	TRBV7-2	CASSLGQGHNQPQHF	TGTGCCAGCAGCTTAGGCCAGGGCCACAATCAGCCCCAGCATTTT
.	TRBD1	TRBJ2-7	TRBV5-4	CASSLAAGQGREQYF	TGTGCCAGCAGCTTGGCCGCAGGACAGGGTAGGGAGCAGTACTTC
.	.	TRBJ2-6	TRBV2	CASSEEWGPLFSGANVLTF	TGTGCCAGCAGTGAGGAGTGGGGGCCGCTCTTCTCTGGGGCCAACGTCCTGACTTTC